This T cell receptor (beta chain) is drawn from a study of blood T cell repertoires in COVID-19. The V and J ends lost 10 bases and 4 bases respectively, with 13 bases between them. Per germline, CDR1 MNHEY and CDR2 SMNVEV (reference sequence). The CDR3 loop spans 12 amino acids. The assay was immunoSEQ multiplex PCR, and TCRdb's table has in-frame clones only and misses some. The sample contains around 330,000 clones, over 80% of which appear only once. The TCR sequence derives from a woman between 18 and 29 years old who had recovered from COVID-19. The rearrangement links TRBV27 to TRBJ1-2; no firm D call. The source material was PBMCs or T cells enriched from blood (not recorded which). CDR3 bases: TGTGCCACCAAGACGGAGACCTATGGCTACACCTTC. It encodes CATKTETYGYTF.